This note documents a single TCR beta chain sequence. Sequencing of TCR beta was performed on blood CD8+ T cells and on blood CD4+ T cells. Random hexamers primed reverse transcription of roughly 0.45 to 1 ug RNA. An immunoSEQ multiplex PCR amplified TCR beta CDR3 over 54 Vbeta and 13 Jbeta. TCRdb reprocessed the immunoSEQ multiplex PCR reads via MiXCR and lists one record per CDR3 protein. The sample contains approximately 200,000 distinct CDR3 sequences, roughly 96% of which appear only once. This sample is drawn from a study of CD8 T cells in Susac syndrome. The germline V and J ends were trimmed by 2 bases and 6 bases, with 11 bases remaining between them. From germline, CDR1 is SQVTM and CDR2 ANQGSEA. CDR3 length: 13 amino acids.

The V gene is TRBV29-1, the J gene TRBJ1-5, with a tentative D call TRBD1 (5 bases). This TCR came from a human donor with multiple sclerosis. The material sequenced was CD4+ T cells from PBMCs. This CDR3 reads CSVEKGVRQPQHF. CDR3 DNA sequence: TGCAGCGTTGAAAAAGGGGTCCGTCAGCCCCAGCATTTT. Variable domain in full (rest from reference TRBV29-1 and TRBJ1-5): SAVISQKPSRDICQRGTSLTIQCQVDSQVTMMFWYRQQPGQSLTLIATANQGSEATYESGFVIDKFPISRPNLTFSTLTVSNMSPEDSSIYLCSVEKGVRQPQHFGDGTRLSIL.